The present T cell receptor (beta chain) was sequenced within a study of blood T cell repertoires in COVID-19. Across the study: Sources were T cells, B-cell-depleted T cells, or PBMCs; the material itself was cDNA or gDNA.

Per the authors' pipeline: By means of reference gene primer amplification, nucleated cell counts were estimated. Produced via immunoSEQ multiplex PCR; TCRdb's table is partial and in-frame only. V and J calls and clone size are given by that table; D and trimming were obtained from the DNA. This sample has about 160,000 clones, with 92% found just once. Followed longitudinally, the Seattle patients had been enrolled during active infection. Trimming cost V 3 bases and J 7 bases; bases outside gene matches: 12. Germline V gene data show CDR1 as LGHNA and CDR2 as YSLEER. The CDR3 loop spans 16 amino acids.

Material for sequencing was peripheral blood. The TCR was taken from a man in his thirties or forties with COVID-19, enrolled during active disease. The gene calls are TRBV4-3 and TRBJ1-2, with TRBD1 matching over 9 bases. CDR3 in amino acids: CASSHSRLGQGLGYTF. In DNA form, the CDR3 reads TGCGCCAGCAGCCATTCCCGCTTAGGACAGGGGCTTGGCTACACCTTC.